This record looks at one TCR beta chain sequence and its context. Assay: immunoSEQ multiplex PCR; the TCRdb copy retains only in-frame clones and omits some. The data contain approximately 56,000 clones, 89% of them singletons. The CDR3 consists of 13 residues. CDR1 and CDR2 from the germline V gene are SGHRS and YFSETQ. J was trimmed by 2 bases and V by 5 bases; bases with no gene match: 2. The record originates from a study of blood T cell repertoires in COVID-19. Study context: PBMCs, B-cell-depleted T cells, or T cells were the source of the cDNA or gDNA that made up the material.

The chain is built from TRBV5-1 and TRBJ2-7; 9 bases are shared with TRBD2. Sequencing was done on a sample of peripheral blood. The clonotype was recovered from a woman aged 55 to 70 with COVID-19, enrolled during active disease. The CDR3 sequence is CASSASGTYEQYF. In DNA form, the CDR3 reads TGCGCCAGCAGTGCTAGCGGGACCTACGAGCAGTACTTC.